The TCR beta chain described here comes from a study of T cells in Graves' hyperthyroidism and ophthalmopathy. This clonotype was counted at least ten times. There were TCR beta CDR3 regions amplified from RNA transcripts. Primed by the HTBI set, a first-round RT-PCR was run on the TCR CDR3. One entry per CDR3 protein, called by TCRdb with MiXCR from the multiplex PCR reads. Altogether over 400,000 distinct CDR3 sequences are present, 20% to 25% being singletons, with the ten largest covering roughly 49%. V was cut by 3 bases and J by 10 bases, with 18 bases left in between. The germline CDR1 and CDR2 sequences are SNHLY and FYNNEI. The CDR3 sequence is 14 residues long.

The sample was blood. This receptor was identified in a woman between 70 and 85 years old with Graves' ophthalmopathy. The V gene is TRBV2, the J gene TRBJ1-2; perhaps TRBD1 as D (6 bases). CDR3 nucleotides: TGTGCCAGCAGTGATCAACAGGGAGGATTTGACTACACCTTC. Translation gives CASSDQQGGFDYTF.